The clone carrying this T cell receptor beta chain was counted between two and nine times. Its antigen is not identified. Primers for the PCR totalled 60 Vbeta and 13 Jbeta. Original data processing: Counted up in a later analysis, unique TCR beta chains came to roughly 80 million, with around 9.9 million shared. Sequencing was performed with immunoSEQ multiplex PCR; in TCRdb, only in-frame clones are kept and a portion is missing. That table is the source of V, J and clone size, and D and trimming were worked out from the DNA. Of over 100,000 clones listed, about 76% are singletons. The entry originates in a study of cytomegalovirus exposure and HLA in healthy donors. Overall study: Genotyping showed roughly 81% of over 350 donors falling in the Caucasian-associated ancestry cluster.

Looked up from germline, CDR1 is MNHEY and CDR2 is SVGAGI. The CDR3 consists of 15 residues. V lost 7 bases and J lost 0; bases outside the gene matches: 4. Study conclusions and caveats: Some TCR beta chains (164 of them) were listed as cytomegalovirus-associated.

Sequencing was carried out using PBMCs. This chain uses TRBV6-5 with TRBJ2-3, with 10 bases that match TRBD2. This sequence originates from a woman in her thirties in good health and CMV-seronegative. As DNA, the CDR3 is TGTGCCAGCACCCGACTAGCGGGCAGCACAGATACGCAGTATTTT. Translation gives CASTRLAGSTDTQYF.